Below are 19 T cell receptor beta chains sequenced from a single sample in a study of blood T cell repertoires in COVID-19. Profiled with immunoSEQ multiplex PCR; TCRdb holds only in-frame clones, not every one. The sample includes some 260,000 clones, 87% of them seen just once. The sequencing input was peripheral blood. The receptor set was obtained from a man aged 18 to 30 with active or convalescent COVID-19.

V is TRBV18 and J is TRBJ1-1, with 7 positions matching TRBD1. Per germline, CDR1 KGHSH and CDR2 LQKENI. The J segment lost 5 bases and the V segment lost 3 bases, leaving 3 bases of the junction unmatched. The CDR3 has 13 amino acids. The CDR3 is CASSPKQGTEAFF. CDR3 nucleotides: TGTGCCAGCTCACCTAAACAGGGGACTGAAGCTTTCTTT.

The chain has TRBV20-1 and TRBJ1-1, with 8 bases fitting TRBD1. The CDR3 runs to 18 residues. Trimming at V came to 3 bases and at J to 0 bases, leaving 15 bases not matched to a gene. CDR1 and CDR2 (germline): DFQATT, SNEGSKA (reference sequence). The CDR3 region is CSASKYRTGFYMNTEAFF. The CDR3 coding sequence is TGCAGTGCTAGTAAGTATCGGACAGGGTTCTACATGAACACTGAAGCTTTCTTT.

This chain links TRBV7-2 with TRBJ1-3; the match to TRBD1 covers 7 bases. The CDR3 extends over 14 amino acids. Losses at the gene ends were 3 bases for V and 4 bases for J; bases not matched to a gene: 3. Germline V gives CDR1 SGHTA, CDR2 FQGNSA. CDR3 residues: CASSFSGQGNTIYF. The CDR3 coding sequence is TGTGCCAGCAGCTTCTCGGGACAGGGAAACACCATATATTTT. Filled out from reference TRBV7-2 and TRBJ1-3, the complete variable domain reads GAGVSQSPSNKVTEKGKDVELRCDPISGHTALYWYRQSLGQGLEFLIYFQGNSAPDKSGLPSDRFSAERTGGSVSTLTIQRTQQEDSAVYLCASSFSGQGNTIYFGEGSWLTVV.

V gene TRBV28 combines with J gene TRBJ2-7, with no clear D. CDR1 is MDHEN, CDR2 SYDVKM, per germline. This CDR3 region has 18 residues. V was clipped by 2 bases and J by 0 bases, with 20 bases between them. CDR3 sequence reads: CASSLVVSRGRSSYEQYF. The CDR3, as DNA: TGTGCCAGCAGTTTAGTCGTTAGTCGCGGCCGTAGCTCCTACGAGCAGTACTTC.

The chain couples TRBV6-5 to TRBJ1-6, with 9 bases aligning to TRBD1. The CDR3 runs 13 residues. Germline V gene lookup returns CDR1 MNHEY and CDR2 SVGAGI. J was trimmed by 7 bases and V by 6 bases; bases with no gene match: 1. The CDR3 region has the DNA TGTGCCAGCAGCGGACAGGGGAATTCACCCCTCCACTTT. It encodes CASSGQGNSPLHF.

V and J are TRBV29-1 and TRBJ2-7, with 11 bases matching TRBD2. CDR1 and CDR2 from the germline V gene are SQVTM and ANQGSEA. V shed 5 bases, J shed 9 bases, and the junction held 9 bases outside the gene matches. CDR3 size: 13 residues. Written as DNA, the CDR3 is TGCAGCGTTCGACTAGCGGGGAGCCCGGCGCAGTACTTC. Its translation: CSVRLAGSPAQYF.

V and J are TRBV4-1 and TRBJ2-7; the match to TRBD2 covers 8 bases. The V segment lost 1 base and the J segment 2 bases; nucleotides outside the gene matches: 10. The CDR3 spans 17 residues. Germline V gene sequence: CDR1 MGHRA, CDR2 YSYEKL. The DNA for the CDR3 is TGCGCCAGCAGCCAAGCAGTAGCGGGGACTACCGCCTACGAGCAGTACTTC. Encoded protein: CASSQAVAGTTAYEQYF.

The V and J genes are TRBV9 and TRBJ1-1; D remains unclear. Per germline, CDR1 SGDLS and CDR2 YYNGEE. The CDR3 has 14 residues. V shed 2 bases and J shed 1 base, with 9 bases lying between them. As DNA, the CDR3 is TGTGCCAGCAGCGTGGTACAGCAGAACACTGAAGCTTTCTTT. It yields the protein CASSVVQQNTEAFF.

The CDR3 bases are TGTGCCAGCAGCTTGCGAGGGTCGAGCACTGAAGCTTTCTTT. Protein: CASSLRGSSTEAFF. The rearrangement uses TRBV5-6 and TRBJ1-1; no clear D. In germline, CDR1 is SGHDT, CDR2 YYEEEE. This CDR3 is built from 14 residues. Trimming removed 1 base from V and 4 bases from J, with 11 bases in between.

The V call is TRBV6-5, the J call TRBJ1-6; D uncertain. Germline-derived CDR1 and CDR2 are MNHEY and SVGAGI. This CDR3 has 13 amino acids. The V gene lost 0 bases and the J gene lost 7 bases, with 4 bases spanning the gap. CDR3 region: CASSYSGNSPLHF. CDR3 DNA: TGTGCCAGCAGTTACTCCGGGAATTCACCCCTCCACTTT.

The chain uses TRBV7-9 and TRBJ2-7, with TRBD1 matching 9 bases. The trim removed 5 bases at V and 0 bases at J, leaving 14 bases unmatched. The CDR3 consists of 18 residues. Germline values: CDR1 SEHNR, CDR2 FQNEAQ (reference sequence). This CDR3 reads CASSLYPTGQGSSYEQYF. DNA of the CDR3: TGTGCCAGCAGCCTCTACCCTACGGGACAGGGTAGCTCCTACGAGCAGTACTTC.

This clone was recorded only once. CDR3 in DNA: TGTGCCAGCAGCTCGACAGGGTTCGAGCAGTACTTC. Its protein is CASSSTGFEQYF. The chain uses TRBV5-6 and TRBJ2-7, with 7 bases lining up with TRBD1. This CDR3 comprises 12 residues. V shed 3 bases, J shed 6 bases, and the junction held 3 bases outside the gene matches. Germline CDR1 reads SGHDT; CDR2 reads YYEEEE.

This clone was counted a few times. J is TRBJ2-7 and V is TRBV11-2; 10 bases align to TRBD2. Germline loops: CDR1 SGHAT, CDR2 FQNNGV. CDR3 size: 15 residues. J gave up 6 bases and V 1 base, and 6 bases lay outside the gene matches. The DNA of the CDR3 is TGTGCCAGCAGCTTAGGGGAGCGGGAGGGTGGCGAGCAGTACTTC. Encoded protein: CASSLGEREGGEQYF. The full variable domain, its missing parts supplied by reference TRBV11-2 and TRBJ2-7, is EAGVAQSPRYKIIEKRQSVAFWCNPISGHATLYWYQQILGQGPKLLIQFQNNGVVDDSQLPKDRFSAERLKGVDSTLKIQPAKLEDSAVYLCASSLGEREGGEQYFGPGTRLTVT.

This chain links TRBV9 with TRBJ1-2; 8 bases align to TRBD1. The germline V gene has CDR1 SGDLS and CDR2 YYNGEE. Germline trimming cut 0 bases from V and 3 bases from J; bases unmatched to any gene: 4. This CDR3 is built from 15 residues. The CDR3 nucleotides are TGTGCCAGCAGCGTAGGGACAGGGAGGGACTATGGCTACACCTTC. Its translation: CASSVGTGRDYGYTF.

V gene TRBV7-9 combines with J gene TRBJ2-7; 14 bases are a match to TRBD2. The CDR3 is 18 residues long. Per the germline V gene, CDR1 is SEHNR and CDR2 is FQNEAQ (reference sequence). V shed 0 bases, J shed 4 bases, and the junction held 8 bases outside the gene matches. The CDR3 loop is CASSLARTSGRPSYEQYF. CDR3 nucleotide sequence: TGTGCCAGCAGCTTAGCGCGGACTAGCGGGAGGCCCTCTTACGAGCAGTACTTC.

CDR3 coding DNA: TGTGCCTGGACCCGTGGGGGCGGCACTGAAGCTTTCTTT. It translates to CAWTRGGGTEAFF. V gene TRBV30 combines with J gene TRBJ1-1, with D tentatively TRBD1 (6 bases). Trimming shortened V by 4 bases and J by 4 bases, and 13 bases separated the two germline ends. The V gene's germline CDR1 is GTSNPN and CDR2 SVGIG (reference sequence). The CDR3 contains 13 residues.

This clone was observed a single time. The chain uses TRBV15 and TRBJ2-5; 9 nucleotides agree with TRBD1. V lost 4 bases to trimming and J lost 5 bases; unmatched junction nucleotides: 8. Per germline, CDR1 LNHNV and CDR2 YYDKDF (reference sequence). The CDR3 is 15 residues long. CDR3: CATSNSGTGPETQYF. CDR3 bases: TGTGCCACCAGCAACTCCGGGACAGGGCCCGAGACCCAGTACTTC. The full variable domain, with the rest looked up from reference TRBV15 and TRBJ2-5, is DAMVIQNPRYQVTQFGKPVTLSCSQTLNHNVMYWYQQKSSQAPKLLFHYYDKDFNNEADTPDNFQSRRPNTSFCFLDIRSPGLGDTAMYLCATSNSGTGPETQYFGPGTRLLVL.

This clone has a handful of counts. The chain recombines TRBV5-1 with TRBJ2-3; maybe TRBD1 (6 bases). The germline V gene has CDR1 SGHRS and CDR2 YFSETQ. The length of the CDR3 is 15 residues. Trimming stripped 1 base from V and 4 bases from J, with 13 bases between. The CDR3 loop reads CASSLTGIAADTQYF. Written as DNA, the CDR3 is TGCGCCAGCAGCTTGACAGGGATTGCCGCAGATACGCAGTATTTT.

The rearrangement uses TRBV30 and TRBJ2-3, with D perhaps TRBD2 (6 bases). The CDR3 is 15 residues long. Germline V gene lookup returns CDR1 GTSNPN and CDR2 SVGIG (reference sequence). Trimming removed 5 bases from V and 1 base from J, with 16 bases in between. The CDR3 DNA reads as TGTGCCTGGGACGGGTCTCGCGGGGGCACAGATACGCAGTATTTT. Its translation is CAWDGSRGGTDTQYF.